What follows is one T cell receptor beta chain and its context. Seattle patients were enrolled while actively infected and followed longitudinally. This sample is part of a study of blood T cell repertoires in COVID-19. Study information: Samples representing acute and convalescent COVID-19 were sourced from the United States, Italy and Spain. In each case, the material was cDNA or gDNA derived from T cells, B-cell-depleted T cells, or PBMCs.

Per the authors' pipeline: By means of reference gene primer amplification, nucleated cell counts were estimated. Method: immunoSEQ multiplex PCR; TCRdb's copy keeps in-frame clones and lacks some. V and J calls and clone size follow that table, whereas D and trimming were derived from the DNA. The repertoire consists of under 450,000 clones, with around 88% occurring once and the leading ten covering around an eighth. The CDR3 loop spans 16 amino acids. Germline assignment: CDR1 SGHTA and CDR2 FQGNSA. With 5 bases clipped from V and 7 bases from J, the junction kept 15 bases outside the gene matches.

The sample consisted of peripheral blood. The chain has TRBV7-2 and TRBJ2-7; TRBD1 aligns across 9 bases. The receptor was derived from a woman aged 50 to 60 with COVID-19, enrolled during active disease. The CDR3 DNA sequence: TGTGCCAGCAGCGGTAGGGGGGGACAGGGTACGTTGGAGCAGTACTTC. Residues: CASSGRGGQGTLEQYF.